This note documents a single T cell receptor (beta chain) sequence. No antigen is known for it. The CDR3 runs 11 residues. Germline V gene lookup returns CDR1 SGHKS and CDR2 YYEKEE (reference sequence). Trimming left V 3 bases short and J 9 bases short, with 7 bases between. The sample is drawn from a study of identical twins. TCRdb re-called the 5' RACE reads with MiXCR, one entry per CDR3 protein. The sample gives roughly 720,000 distinct CDR3 sequences, about 20% of which show up once; about an eighth is in the top ten. General observations from the study: Fewer insertions characterized abundant cord blood beta clonotypes, whereas memory repertoires showed none.

This sample also appeared in a second study, on T cells expressing NK-cell markers. Per that study: The contribution of dominant NKG2C+ clonotypes to CD8+ T cells in five to seven donors was roughly 1.0-7.0%.

This TCR was recovered from a woman between 18 and 29 years old in good health. The J gene is TRBJ2-1, the V gene TRBV5-5, with unresolved D. The sequenced material came from PBMCs. Here the CDR3 DNA reads TGTGCCAGCAGCTATGTGGGTGAGCAGTTCTTC. This codes for CASSYVGEQFF.